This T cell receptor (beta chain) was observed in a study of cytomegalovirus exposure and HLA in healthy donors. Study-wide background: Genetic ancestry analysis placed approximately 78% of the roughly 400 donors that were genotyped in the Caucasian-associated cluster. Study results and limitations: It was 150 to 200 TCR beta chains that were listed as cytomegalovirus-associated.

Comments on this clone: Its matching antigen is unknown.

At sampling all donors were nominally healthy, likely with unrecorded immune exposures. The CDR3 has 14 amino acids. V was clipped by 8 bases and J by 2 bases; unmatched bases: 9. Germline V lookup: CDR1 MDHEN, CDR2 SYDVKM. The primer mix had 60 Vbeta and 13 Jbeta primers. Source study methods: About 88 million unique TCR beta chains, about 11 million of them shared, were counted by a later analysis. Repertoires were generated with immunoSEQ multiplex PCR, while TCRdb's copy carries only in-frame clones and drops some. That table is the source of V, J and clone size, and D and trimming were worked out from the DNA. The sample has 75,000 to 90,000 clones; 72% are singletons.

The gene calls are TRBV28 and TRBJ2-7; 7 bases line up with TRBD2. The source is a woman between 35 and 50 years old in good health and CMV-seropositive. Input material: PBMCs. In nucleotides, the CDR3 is TGTGCCAGCTTTGGGGGAGGGAGTCCCTACGAGCAGTACTTC. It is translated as CASFGGGSPYEQYF.